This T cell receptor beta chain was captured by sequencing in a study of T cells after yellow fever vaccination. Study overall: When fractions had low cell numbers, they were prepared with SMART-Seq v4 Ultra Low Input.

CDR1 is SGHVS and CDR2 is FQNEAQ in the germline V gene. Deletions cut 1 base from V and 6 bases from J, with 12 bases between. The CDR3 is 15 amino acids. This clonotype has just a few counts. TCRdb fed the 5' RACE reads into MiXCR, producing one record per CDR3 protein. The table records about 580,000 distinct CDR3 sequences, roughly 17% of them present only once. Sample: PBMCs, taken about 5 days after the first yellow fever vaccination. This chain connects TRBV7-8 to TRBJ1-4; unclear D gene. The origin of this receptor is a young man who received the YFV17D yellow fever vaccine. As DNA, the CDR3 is TGTGCCAGCAGCTTAGTTGGCAGGTGGCATGAAAAACTGTTTTTT. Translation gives CASSLVGRWHEKLFF.